This TCR beta chain stems from a study of T cells after posttransplantation cyclophosphamide. The table came from immunoSEQ multiplex PCR; TCRdb's copy has only in-frame clones and leaves some out. The sample records tens of thousands of clones, roughly 92% being singletons. V was shortened by 1 base and J by 7 bases, with 14 bases between the two germline ends. CDR1 KGHSH and CDR2 LQKENI come from the germline V gene. This CDR3 has 15 residues. The rearrangement joins TRBV18 to TRBJ2-1, with D possibly TRBD1 on 5 matching bases. The source of this sequence is a woman aged 45-65 years in good health and a related stem cell transplant donor. The sequencing sample was made of PBMCs. CDR3 nucleotides: TGTGCCAGCTCACCACTTTGGCAGGGTCTAAATGAGCAGTTCTTC. It codes for CASSPLWQGLNEQFF.